This T cell receptor beta chain was recovered during a study of T cells in Graves' hyperthyroidism and ophthalmopathy. V lost 1 base to trimming and J lost 5 bases, with 8 bases between them. This CDR3 is 13 amino acids long. Template material for amplifying TCR beta CDR3 regions consisted of RNA transcripts. TCR CDR3 underwent first-round RT-PCR with the HTBI primer set. TCRdb independently ran MiXCR on the multiplex PCR reads; one entry per CDR3 protein. The sample has 300,000 to 450,000 distinct CDR3 sequences; 13% are singletons. This clonotype was found many times. The chain couples TRBV12-3 or TRBV12-4 to TRBJ1-2; no clear D gene. The receptor's source is a woman under 30 with Graves' hyperthyroidism. Input material: blood. CDR3 sequence: CASSLGDGYGYTF. The DNA for the CDR3 is TGTGCCAGCAGTTTAGGGGATGGATATGGCTACACCTTC.